A single sample is the source of the 16 T cell receptor beta chains below, sequenced in a study of early T cells in non-severe SARS-CoV-2 infection. MiXCR, run by TCRdb on the 5' RACE reads, gives a single entry per CDR3 protein. The table shows some 48,000 distinct CDR3 sequences, with around 7.7% occurring only once. Specimen: whole blood. The origin of the receptors is an adult who was a healthcare worker with PCR-confirmed SARS-CoV-2 infection or an uninfected control (not recorded which).

The table lists this clonotype with many counts. The chain couples TRBV20-1 to TRBJ2-2; 9 bases agree with TRBD2. The CDR3 spans 14 residues. Germline V CDR1 and CDR2: DFQATT, SNEGSKA (reference sequence). With 5 bases clipped from V and 3 bases from J, the junction kept 4 bases outside the gene matches. CDR3 amino acids: CSAHLAGYTGELFF. The CDR3 DNA reads as TGCAGTGCTCACCTAGCGGGGTACACCGGGGAGCTGTTTTTT.

This clonotype has ten or more counts. DNA of the CDR3: TGTGCCAGCTCTCCGCTTGAACAGGGGAATTCACCCCTCCACTTT. It codes for CASSPLEQGNSPLHF. The chain joins TRBV18 to TRBJ1-6, with 7 bases aligning to TRBD1. CDR3 size: 15 residues. Germline V gene data show CDR1 as KGHSH and CDR2 as LQKENI. J lost 7 bases, V lost 6 bases, and 9 bases had no gene match.

This clonotype was recorded a few times. The CDR3 DNA reads TGCAGCGTTTTCGGGGTACGCATGAACACTGAAGCTTTCTTT. This sequence encodes CSVFGVRMNTEAFF. This sequence joins TRBV29-1 and TRBJ1-1, with D hard to call. Germline loops: CDR1 SQVTM, CDR2 ANQGSEA. CDR3 length: 14 amino acids. Trimming left V 5 bases short and J 0 bases short, with 13 bases between.

This clonotype is medium-sized. CDR3 residues: CASSPTHGKGSDTQYF. As DNA, the CDR3 is TGTGCCAGCAGTCCGACTCATGGGAAAGGCTCCGATACGCAGTATTTT. The chain joins TRBV12-3 or TRBV12-4 to TRBJ2-3, with D hard to call. This CDR3 spans 16 amino acids. V was pared by 5 bases and J by 6 bases, with 21 bases between.

In this sample, this clonotype turned up a few times. V and J are TRBV28 and TRBJ2-7; D unresolved. CDR3 length: 13 residues. CDR1 and CDR2 (germline): MDHEN, SYDVKM. V was shortened by 3 bases and J by 0 bases, with 6 bases between the two germline ends. The CDR3 DNA reads as TGTGCCAGCAGTTTTCCCCCCTCCTACGAGCAGTACTTC. It yields the protein CASSFPPSYEQYF.

There are many counts of this clonotype. The chain couples TRBV28 to TRBJ2-3; D ambiguous. The V gene's germline CDR1 is MDHEN and CDR2 SYDVKM. This CDR3 has 18 residues. Deletions cut 2 bases from V and 0 bases from J, with 18 bases between. CDR3 loop: CASSLLPSAGSSTDTQYF. The CDR3 DNA follows: TGTGCCAGCAGTTTACTTCCCTCGGCAGGTTCTAGCACAGATACGCAGTATTTT.

This clonotype showed up many times. The CDR3 spells CASSPDLNTEAFF. In nucleotides, the CDR3 is TGTGCCAGCTCACCGGATTTGAACACTGAAGCTTTCTTT. J is TRBJ1-1 and V is TRBV18; D unresolved. Germline V gene lookup returns CDR1 KGHSH and CDR2 LQKENI. This CDR3 is 13 amino acids long. V shed 3 bases and J shed 0 bases, with 5 bases lying between them.

This clonotype turned up a few times. The chain employs TRBV9 and TRBJ2-7; D not resolved. The V end was cut by 7 bases, the J end by 3 bases, with 11 bases between. There are 12 residues in the CDR3. Germline V lookup: CDR1 SGDLS, CDR2 YYNGEE. The CDR3 sequence: CASGSNDYEQYF. The CDR3 nucleotides read TGTGCCAGCGGGTCGAATGACTACGAGCAGTACTTC. Full variable domain (rest looked up from reference TRBV9 and TRBJ2-7): DSGVTQTPKHLITATGQRVTLRCSPRSGDLSVYWYQQSLDQGLQFLIQYYNGEERAKGNILERFSAQQFPDLHSELNLSSLELGDSALYFCASGSNDYEQYFGPGTRLTVT.

This clonotype was recorded at least ten times. The J gene is TRBJ2-2, the V gene TRBV28; 14 bases fit TRBD2. Germline lookup yields CDR1 MDHEN and CDR2 SYDVKM. The CDR3 spans 15 residues. The junction had 5 bases not matched to a gene; V was cut back by 7 bases and J by 7 bases. CDR3 amino acids: CASKSGLAGVGELFF. The CDR3 region has the DNA TGTGCCAGCAAGTCGGGACTAGCGGGGGTCGGGGAGCTGTTTTTT.

The table lists this clonotype with many counts. The chain has TRBV28 and TRBJ1-5; 8 nucleotides agree with TRBD1. Germline V gene lookup returns CDR1 MDHEN and CDR2 SYDVKM. Trimming took 7 bases from V and 4 from J; bases not matched to a gene: 15. The CDR3 is 17 residues long. The DNA of the CDR3 is TGTGCCAGCACCGAACCTTATGGGACAGGTGCAAATCAGCCCCAGCATTTT. The encoded protein is CASTEPYGTGANQPQHF.

This clonotype was counted a single time. With a much larger clone just one base away, this may be a read error. This sequence joins TRBV6-5 and TRBJ1-1; the match to TRBD1 covers 9 bases. The CDR3 contains 17 residues. Germline assignment: CDR1 MNHEY and CDR2 SVGAGI. Losses at the gene ends were 4 bases for V and 3 bases for J; bases not matched to a gene: 12. The DNA for the CDR3 is TGTGCCAGCAGTTCCTACGGGACAGGGTCGTCGTACACTGAAGCTTTCTTT. Translated, it gives CASSSYGTGSSYTEAFF.

The chain links TRBV5-4 to TRBJ2-3, with 12 bases that match TRBD2. Looked up from germline, CDR1 is SGHNT and CDR2 is YYREEE (reference sequence). This CDR3 contains 16 residues. V shed 4 bases and J 0 bases; nucleotides not matched to a gene: 3. CDR3 coding DNA: TGTGCCAGCAGCATTGGACTAGCGGGGAGCACAGATACGCAGTATTTT. Translated: CASSIGLAGSTDTQYF.

The chain has TRBV7-6 and TRBJ1-1, with D perhaps TRBD1 (5 bases). Trimming removed 5 bases at V and 4 bases at J, with 20 bases between. Germline assignment: CDR1 SGHVS and CDR2 FNYEAQ. There are 16 residues in the CDR3. CDR3 protein: CASSPREGQMSTEAFF. DNA for the CDR3: TGTGCCAGCAGCCCCCGGGAGGGGCAAATGAGCACTGAAGCTTTCTTT.

The sample holds many counts of this clonotype. This rearrangement joins TRBV20-1 to TRBJ2-2; 7 nucleotides agree with TRBD1. CDR1 and CDR2 from the germline V gene are DFQATT and SNEGSKA (reference sequence). V shed 3 bases and J 6 bases; nucleotides not matched to a gene: 1. CDR3 length: 12 residues. CDR3 in amino acids: CSASQGAGELFF. The CDR3 nucleotides read TGCAGTGCTAGCCAGGGGGCCGGGGAGCTGTTTTTT.

The chain employs TRBV5-1 and TRBJ2-3; no reliable D call. Germline CDR1 and CDR2: SGHRS and YFSETQ. Trimming took 0 bases from V and 2 from J, leaving 7 bases between them. The CDR3 is 14 residues long. CDR3 bases: TGCGCCAGCAGCTTGGATCAGGACACAGATACGCAGTATTTT. Translating gives CASSLDQDTDTQYF.

This clonotype was detected a few times. The chain has TRBV11-2 and TRBJ2-2; weak D call: TRBD1 (5 bases). Germline V gives CDR1 SGHAT, CDR2 FQNNGV. The germline V and J ends were trimmed by 3 bases and 5 bases, with 10 bases remaining between them. The CDR3 sequence is 14 residues long. The CDR3 region has the DNA TGTGCCAGCAGCTTCCGACAGCTTACCGGGGAGCTGTTTTTT. Translating it yields CASSFRQLTGELFF.